These 27 T cell receptor beta chains originate from one sample sequenced in a study of blood T cells in healthy people across ages. Using a J-beta primer mix together with a sample-barcoded 5' primer, a second PCR was run for roughly 6 to 12 cycles. TCRdb called the 5' RACE reads again in MiXCR, with one record for every CDR3 protein. The sample shows hundreds of thousands of distinct CDR3 sequences, roughly 21% of them seen only once. The sequenced sample was blood. These receptors originate from a man aged 65-85 years in good health.

This rearrangement joins TRBV5-1 to TRBJ1-2; 7 bases align to TRBD1. Per the germline V gene, CDR1 is SGHRS and CDR2 is YFSETQ. Unmatched junction bases numbered 3, after V lost 0 bases and J lost 7 bases. This CDR3 is built from 13 residues. The CDR3 DNA sequence: TGCGCCAGCAGCTTGGGACAGGGTCTTGGCTACACCTTC. Amino acid sequence: CASSLGQGLGYTF.

This clonotype came up a few times. This chain connects TRBV7-3 to TRBJ1-1; 9 bases line up with TRBD1. The CDR3 spans 12 residues. V was clipped by 3 bases and J by 10 bases; unmatched bases: 3. Germline lookup yields CDR1 SGHTA and CDR2 FQGTGA. The CDR3 DNA follows: TGTGCCAGCAGCTTGCCACAGGGGGCAGCTTTCTTT. Residues: CASSLPQGAAFF.

This clonotype has only a few counts. V and J are TRBV11-1 and TRBJ1-1, with 7 bases fitting TRBD1. CDR3 length equals 17 residues. The J segment lost 1 base and the V segment lost 2 bases, leaving 10 bases of the junction unmatched. The germline V gene encodes CDR1 SGHAT and CDR2 FQDESV (reference sequence). CDR3 DNA: TGTGCCAGCAGCTTATTGCGCGGGGGACAGAAGAACACTGAAGCTTTCTTT. Translated, it gives CASSLLRGGQKNTEAFF.

This clonotype was counted ten times or more. The chain has TRBV7-2 and TRBJ2-7; 10 bases are shared with TRBD1. V shed 3 bases and J 0 bases; nucleotides not matched to a gene: 2. The CDR3 covers 15 residues. Germline V gene sequence: CDR1 SGHTA, CDR2 FQGNSA. The chain's CDR3 is CASSLGQGHSYEQYF. CDR3 DNA sequence: TGTGCCAGCAGCTTGGGACAGGGGCACTCCTACGAGCAGTACTTC.

The CDR3 here is CASSGRDEQYF. CDR3 nucleotide sequence: TGTGCCAGCAGCGGACGGGACGAGCAGTACTTC. The chain employs TRBV7-8 and TRBJ2-7; D gene ambiguous. The CDR3 has 11 residues. The germline V and J ends were trimmed by 5 bases and 5 bases, with 7 bases remaining between them. CDR1 is SGHVS and CDR2 is FQNEAQ in the germline V gene.

This clonotype was found a few times. The chain is built from TRBV28 and TRBJ2-5; D might be TRBD2 (5 bases). CDR1 and CDR2 (germline): MDHEN, SYDVKM. This CDR3 has 15 residues. V was pared by 3 bases and J by 2 bases, with 13 bases between. The CDR3 spells CASSFVSVHQETQYF. The DNA of the CDR3 is TGTGCCAGCAGTTTTGTTAGCGTGCATCAAGAGACCCAGTACTTC.

This clonotype was found a few times. Germline and junction disagree at one end, which may indicate a read error. The chain has TRBV4-1 and TRBJ2-3; 10 bases fit TRBD2. CDR1 and CDR2 from the germline V gene are MGHRA and YSYEKL. This CDR3 is built from 16 residues. The CDR3 nucleotides are TGCGCCAGCAGCAAAGATGCAGCGGGAGGGCTTGATACGCAGTATTTT. Its protein product is CASSKDAAGGLDTQYF.

This rearrangement joins TRBV27 to TRBJ2-1; the D gene is possibly TRBD2 (6 bases). CDR1 and CDR2 from the germline V gene are MNHEY and SMNVEV (reference sequence). The CDR3 sequence is 16 residues long. Trimming pared 1 base from V and 4 bases from J, leaving 14 bases between. The CDR3 here is CASSLLAGEVYNEQFF. CDR3 nucleotide sequence: TGTGCCAGCAGTTTATTGGCCGGGGAGGTGTACAATGAGCAGTTCTTC.

There are a few counts of this clonotype. The rearrangement uses TRBV20-1 and TRBJ2-1, with D perhaps assigned TRBD1 or TRBD2 (5 bases each). Germline V gene data show CDR1 as DFQATT and CDR2 as SNEGSKA (reference sequence). The CDR3 has 13 residues. The ends were cut back, 5 bases at V and 5 bases at J, with 13 bases in the middle. The CDR3 region is CSAPRDPNNEQFF. As DNA, the CDR3 is TGCAGTGCTCCTCGGGACCCTAACAATGAGCAGTTCTTC.

This clonotype showed up just a few times. The chain recombines TRBV4-3 with TRBJ2-5; perhaps TRBD1 as D (7 bases). Germline V gene sequence: CDR1 LGHNA, CDR2 YSLEER. V shed 1 base and J shed 2 bases, with 17 bases lying between them. The CDR3 runs to 17 residues. CDR3 sequence (DNA): TGCGCCAGCAGCCAAGGACGGGGTCAGGGGGGACAAGAGACCCAGTACTTC. It is translated as CASSQGRGQGGQETQYF.

In this sample, this clonotype turned up many times. The chain joins TRBV10-2 to TRBJ2-3; D is ambiguous. The CDR3 is 15 residues long. V was clipped by 3 bases and J by 3 bases, with 13 bases between them. Germline CDR1 reads WSHSY; CDR2 reads SAAADI. This CDR3 reads CASSDRGAATDTQYF. CDR3 nucleotides: TGCGCCAGCAGTGACAGAGGTGCGGCAACAGATACGCAGTATTTT.

The chain recombines TRBV5-4 with TRBJ2-5; D not resolved. The V and J ends lost 0 bases and 5 bases respectively, with 8 bases between them. Germline values: CDR1 SGHNT, CDR2 YYREEE (reference sequence). The CDR3 is 13 amino acids. Written as DNA, the CDR3 is TGTGCCAGCAGCTTGGGTAGTAGCGAGACCCAGTACTTC. Residues: CASSLGSSETQYF.

This clonotype was counted many times. V gene TRBV4-2 combines with J gene TRBJ1-1; D call uncertain. The V end was cut by 5 bases, the J end by 3 bases, with 13 bases between. CDR1 is LGHNA, CDR2 YNFKEQ, per germline. The CDR3 has 14 amino acids. This CDR3 is CASSRSIRDTEAFF. As DNA, the CDR3 is TGTGCCAGCAGCAGGTCGATAAGGGACACTGAAGCTTTCTTT.

This clonotype was recorded at least ten times. The chain couples TRBV4-1 to TRBJ1-5; D gene uncertain. Germline loops: CDR1 MGHRA, CDR2 YSYEKL. V lost 1 base, J lost 7 bases, and 11 bases lay in between. This CDR3 region has 14 residues. This CDR3 reads CASSQVRGGQPQHF. The CDR3 region has the DNA TGCGCCAGCAGCCAAGTGCGGGGAGGACAGCCCCAGCATTTT.

This clonotype was seen a few times. This chain connects TRBV4-2 to TRBJ2-7; weak D call: TRBD1 (5 bases). The CDR3 has 16 residues. Germline V gives CDR1 LGHNA, CDR2 YNFKEQ. V lost 0 bases and J lost 2, with 14 bases in between. The CDR3 nucleotides read TGTGCCAGCAGCCAAGATATATTGGGGCTAGCCTACGAGCAGTACTTC. It is translated as CASSQDILGLAYEQYF.

The table lists this clonotype with many counts. The chain carries TRBV12-3 or TRBV12-4 and TRBJ2-4, with D perhaps matching TRBD1 (6 bases). The CDR3 is 14 residues long. Trimming shortened V by 6 bases and J by 8 bases, and 17 bases separated the two germline ends. The CDR3 DNA is TGTGCCAGCAGCAAGGGGAGAGGGGGTGACATTCAGTACTTC. Translation gives CASSKGRGGDIQYF.

This clonotype has only a few counts. J is TRBJ2-2 and V is TRBV10-3; tentatively, D is TRBD1 (6 bases). CDR1 is ENHRY and CDR2 is SYGVKD in the germline V gene. V shed 3 bases and J shed 4 bases, with 12 bases lying between them. This CDR3 comprises 15 residues. CDR3 coding DNA: TGTGCCATCAGTGAAGGAGCAGGGGTCACCGGGGAGCTGTTTTTT. It specifies CAISEGAGVTGELFF.

This rearrangement joins TRBV12-5 to TRBJ2-5, with D tentatively TRBD1 (6 bases). The DNA end is more similar to TRBJ2-7, so the J call may be wrong. The CDR3 extends over 14 amino acids. Germline V gene data show CDR1 as LGHNT and CDR2 as FRNRAP. CDR3 coding DNA: TGTGCTAGTGCTAAACAGGGTGTCTCCTACGAGCAGTACTTC. It yields the protein CASAKQGVSYEQYF.

In regard to this clonotype: The junction and the germline gene differ at one end; a read error may be behind it. The V and J genes are TRBV9 and TRBJ2-5; 7 nucleotides line up with TRBD2. The CDR3 consists of 14 residues. Germline lookup yields CDR1 SGDLS and CDR2 YYNGEE. This chain's CDR3 is CASSSAGVSETRYF. The CDR3 DNA sequence: TGTGCCAGCAGCTCCGCGGGAGTATCAGAGACCCGGTACTTC.

The chain links TRBV6-2 or TRBV6-3 to TRBJ2-3; TRBD2 aligns across 8 bases. The V segment lost 6 bases and the J segment 2 bases; nucleotides outside the gene matches: 10. Germline lookup yields CDR1 MNHEY and CDR2 SVGEGT. The CDR3 totals 16 residues. The CDR3 DNA reads as TGTGCCAGCAGCCCTTGGGCGGGAGGCTACACAGATACGCAGTATTTT. Encoded protein: CASSPWAGGYTDTQYF.

The chain couples TRBV5-1 to TRBJ2-3; a possible D gene is TRBD1 (5 bases). The CDR3 has 16 amino acids. V shed 7 bases and J shed 1 base, with 19 bases lying between them. CDR1 and CDR2 from the germline V gene are SGHRS and YFSETQ. CDR3 sequence reads: CASGHPRQGGTDTQYF. The CDR3 DNA reads TGCGCCAGCGGCCACCCCCGGCAGGGCGGCACAGATACGCAGTATTTT.

There are a few counts of this clonotype. J is TRBJ2-3 and V is TRBV10-3; 7 nucleotides align to TRBD1. Losses at the gene ends were 4 bases for V and 3 bases for J; bases not matched to a gene: 4. CDR1 is ENHRY, CDR2 SYGVKD, per germline. The CDR3 has 14 amino acids. The chain's CDR3 is CAISATGATDTQYF. The CDR3 DNA reads TGTGCCATCAGTGCAACAGGGGCGACAGATACGCAGTATTTT.

This clonotype was seen more than once but under ten times. The rearrangement joins TRBV28 to TRBJ2-5, with D possibly being TRBD2 (7 bases). Germline-derived CDR1 and CDR2 are MDHEN and SYDVKM. This CDR3 spans 15 amino acids. Between the trimmed V and J ends, which lost 3 bases and 5 bases, there was a span of 16 bases. The DNA of the CDR3 is TGTGCCAGCAGTTTGGGAGGGGGGCTCGGGGAGACCCAGTACTTC. Its translation: CASSLGGGLGETQYF.

This clonotype occurred a few times. V gene TRBV5-1 combines with J gene TRBJ1-1, with 11 bases that match TRBD1. After removal of 4 bases from V and 3 bases from J, the junction contained 8 bases not matched to a gene. Germline values: CDR1 SGHRS, CDR2 YFSETQ. The CDR3 sequence is 16 residues long. CDR3 protein: CASSLGTGGGDTEAFF. DNA of the CDR3: TGCGCCAGCAGCCTCGGGACAGGGGGAGGAGACACTGAAGCTTTCTTT.

The chain carries TRBV19 and TRBJ2-5; D tentatively reads TRBD1 or TRBD2 (5 bases each). The J call may be faulty, since TRBJ2-7 better matches the DNA end. Germline loops: CDR1 LNHDA, CDR2 SQIVND (reference sequence). There are 14 residues in the CDR3. CDR3 DNA sequence: TGTGCCAGTAGTATCCGGGACGGCTCCTACGAGCAGTACTTC. It specifies CASSIRDGSYEQYF.

This clonotype was recorded at least ten times. This chain connects TRBV15 to TRBJ2-4; 7 bases agree with TRBD1. Germline loops: CDR1 LNHNV, CDR2 YYDKDF (reference sequence). The CDR3 runs 15 residues. V was pared by 7 bases and J by 9 bases, with 15 bases of the junction left unmatched. CDR3 bases: TGTGCCACCACGGCCGGTGACAGGGAAGTAGGCATTCAGTACTTC. Its translation is CATTAGDREVGIQYF.

The V call is TRBV28, the J call TRBJ2-2; no clear D. The germline V and J ends were trimmed by 7 bases and 7 bases, with 10 bases remaining between them. This CDR3 has 12 residues. Germline CDR1 is MDHEN and CDR2 is SYDVKM. The CDR3 DNA sequence: TGTGCCAGCACTGGGGTCGGCGGGGAGCTGTTTTTT. Its translation: CASTGVGGELFF.